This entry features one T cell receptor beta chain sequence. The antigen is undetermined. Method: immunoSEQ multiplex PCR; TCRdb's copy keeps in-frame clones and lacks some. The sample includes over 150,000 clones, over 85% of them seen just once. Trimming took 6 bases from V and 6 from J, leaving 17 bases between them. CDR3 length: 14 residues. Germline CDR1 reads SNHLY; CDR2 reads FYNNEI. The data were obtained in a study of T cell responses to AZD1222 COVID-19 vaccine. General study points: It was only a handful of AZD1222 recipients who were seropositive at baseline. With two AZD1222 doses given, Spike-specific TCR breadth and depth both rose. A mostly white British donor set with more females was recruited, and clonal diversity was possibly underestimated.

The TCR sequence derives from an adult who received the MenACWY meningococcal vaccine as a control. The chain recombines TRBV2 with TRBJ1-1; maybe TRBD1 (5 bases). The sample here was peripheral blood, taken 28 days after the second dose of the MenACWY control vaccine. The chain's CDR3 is CASRGREGTAEAFF. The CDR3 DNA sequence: TGTGCCAGCAGAGGCAGGGAAGGGACGGCTGAAGCTTTCTTT. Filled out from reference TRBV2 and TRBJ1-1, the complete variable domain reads EPEVTQTPSHQVTQMGQEVILRCVPISNHLYFYWYRQILGQKVEFLVSFYNNEISEKSEIFDDQFSVERPDGSNFTLKIRSTKLEDSAMYFCASRGREGTAEAFFGQGTRLTVV.